Below are 6 T cell receptor beta chains sequenced from a single sample in a study of shared clonotypes between healthy human individuals. The table came from immunoSEQ multiplex PCR; TCRdb's copy has only in-frame clones and leaves some out. The table has approximately 1.9 million clones, just under 95% seen once. Terminally differentiated effector memory CD45RA+ cells were excluded from the naive CD8 cells, which were CD45RO-negative and positively selected for CCR7. Input material: naive CD8+ T cells from PBMCs. These receptors were collected from a man between 18 and 29 years old in good health. Some clones in this sample may be carry-over from other donors' samples.

V and J are TRBV7-8 and TRBJ1-3; no definite D call. The CDR3 consists of 15 residues. V was shortened by 1 base and J by 0 bases, with 7 bases between the two germline ends. CDR1 and CDR2 (germline): SGHVS, FQNEAQ. The CDR3 reads CASSLEQFSGNTIYF. In nucleotides, the CDR3 is TGTGCCAGCAGCTTAGAACAATTCTCTGGAAACACCATATATTTT.

The chain joins TRBV28 to TRBJ2-7; 7 positions match TRBD1. The CDR3 contains 15 residues. The germline gives CDR1 MDHEN, CDR2 SYDVKM. J gave up 2 bases and V 4 bases, and 8 bases lay outside the gene matches. The CDR3 sequence: CASSYRGRTTYEQYF. The CDR3 DNA is TGTGCCAGCAGTTACAGGGGACGAACTACCTACGAGCAGTACTTC.

V and J are TRBV30 and TRBJ2-4; D ambiguous. Deletions cut 3 bases from V and 1 base from J, with 13 bases between. The CDR3 contains 15 residues. Germline CDR1 is GTSNPN and CDR2 is SVGIG (reference sequence). The CDR3 loop is CAWRQRISAKNIQYF. CDR3 in DNA: TGTGCCTGGAGGCAGAGAATCTCCGCCAAAAACATTCAGTACTTC.

The table lists this clone with a few counts. The chain combines TRBV9 with TRBJ1-4; TRBD1 agrees at 9 bases. Germline loops: CDR1 SGDLS, CDR2 YYNGEE. Trimming cost V 3 bases and J 8 bases; bases outside gene matches: 5. The CDR3 extends over 14 amino acids. CDR3 sequence (DNA): TGTGCCAGCAGCGCCACAGGGGGCCGGGAAAAACTGTTTTTT. The encoded protein is CASSATGGREKLFF.

The chain links TRBV4-3 to TRBJ1-3; no clear D. There are 14 residues in the CDR3. Trimming removed 6 bases at V and 0 bases at J, with 9 bases between. Per germline, CDR1 LGHNA and CDR2 YSLEER. CDR3 in DNA: TGCGCCAGCAGTCCCGGCAGCTCTGGAAACACCATATATTTT. Translation gives CASSPGSSGNTIYF.

The chain uses TRBV7-9 and TRBJ2-7; a possible D gene is TRBD2 (5 bases). V gave up 5 bases and J gave up 1 base, with 15 bases separating them. CDR1 is SEHNR and CDR2 is FQNEAQ in the germline V gene (reference sequence). The CDR3 is made up of 15 amino acids. This CDR3 is CASSPSRNGSYEQYF. CDR3 in DNA: TGTGCCAGCAGCCCTAGCAGGAACGGATCCTACGAGCAGTACTTC.